A single sample gave rise to the 27 T cell receptor beta chains below, sequenced in a study of T cell repertoires in cytomegalovirus infection. MiXCR, applied by TCRdb to the reads, yields one record per CDR3 protein. The sample carries just over 450,000 distinct CDR3 sequences, about 39% recorded once. The antigens for these receptors are not known. The sequencing here drew on cultured PBMCs, taken from culture after CMV antigen stimulation. The origin of the receptors is a human donor in good health (CMV status not recorded). Some clones in this sample may be carry-over from other donors' samples.

A few counts support this clonotype. The rearrangement uses TRBV7-2 and TRBJ2-5; 8 bases line up with TRBD2. The V gene end was trimmed by 0 bases and the J gene end by 1 base; junction bases not matched to a gene: 4. CDR1 is SGHTA and CDR2 is FQGNSA in the germline V gene. CDR3 size: 16 residues. This CDR3 reads CASSLARTSSQETQYF. CDR3 DNA sequence: TGTGCCAGCAGCTTAGCGAGGACTAGCAGCCAAGAGACCCAGTACTTC.

This chain connects TRBV11-2 to TRBJ1-6; D unclear. The CDR3 is made up of 17 amino acids. Germline lookup yields CDR1 SGHAT and CDR2 FQNNGV. V was shortened by 1 base and J by 0 bases, with 10 bases between the two germline ends. DNA for the CDR3: TGTGCCAGCAGCTTAGTTCCCTCGAGCTCCTATAATTCACCCCTCCACTTT. Translating gives CASSLVPSSSYNSPLHF.

This clonotype was recorded many times. The J gene is TRBJ2-7, the V gene TRBV7-9; a weak D match, TRBD2 (7 bases). CDR1 and CDR2 from the germline V gene are SEHNR and FQNEAQ (reference sequence). The germline V and J ends were trimmed by 6 bases and 3 bases, with 18 bases remaining between them. The CDR3 extends over 15 amino acids. Written as DNA, the CDR3 is TGTGCCAGCAGTCCTCGGAAGGGAGGGGGCTACGAGCAGTACTTC. This sequence encodes CASSPRKGGGYEQYF.

This clonotype has just a few counts. DNA for the CDR3: TGTGCCACCAGCAGAGATCTGGGGGCCTTACAAAGGGAGCTGTTTTTT. Translated, it gives CATSRDLGALQRELFF. The chain uses TRBV15 and TRBJ2-2; possibly TRBD1 for D (6 bases). V shed 0 bases and J shed 9 bases, with 17 bases lying between them. Germline V gene lookup returns CDR1 LNHNV and CDR2 YYDKDF (reference sequence). The CDR3 is 16 residues long.

This clonotype was seen at least ten times. This chain uses TRBV7-2 with TRBJ2-5; 16 bases are a match to TRBD2. The junction had 8 bases not matched to a gene; V was cut back by 2 bases and J by 5 bases. This CDR3 contains 18 residues. Germline V gene sequence: CDR1 SGHTA, CDR2 FQGNSA. CDR3 residues: CASSLYGTSGRGRETQYF. CDR3 nucleotide sequence: TGTGCCAGCAGCTTATATGGGACTAGCGGGAGGGGGCGGGAGACCCAGTACTTC. The full variable domain, completed using reference TRBV7-2 and TRBJ2-5, is GAGVSQSPSNKVTEKGKDVELRCDPISGHTALYWYRQSLGQGLEFLIYFQGNSAPDKSGLPSDRFSAERTGGSVSTLTIQRTQQEDSAVYLCASSLYGTSGRGRETQYFGPGTRLLVL.

This clonotype came up many times. The V and J genes are TRBV7-2 and TRBJ2-3; 7 bases fit TRBD2. Germline V CDR1 and CDR2: SGHTA, FQGNSA. The length of the CDR3 is 15 residues. V lost 5 bases to trimming and J lost 1 base; unmatched junction nucleotides: 6. CDR3 DNA sequence: TGTGCCAGCAGCCTTTGGAGCGGGGGCACAGATACGCAGTATTTT. It encodes CASSLWSGGTDTQYF.

The chain carries TRBV7-2 and TRBJ2-5, with a weak D call TRBD2 (6 bases). Germline V gives CDR1 SGHTA, CDR2 FQGNSA. The CDR3 contains 16 residues. V was pared by 5 bases and J by 4 bases, with 20 bases between. Written as DNA, the CDR3 is TGTGCCAGCAGCCTCGGAGGGTGGGCGGGGCTAGAGACCCAGTACTTC. This gives the protein CASSLGGWAGLETQYF.

The V and J genes are TRBV23-1 and TRBJ2-5; 8 bases are a match to TRBD2. TRBV23-1 qualifies as an ORF whose function is uncertain. V dropped 2 bases and J dropped 5; count of bases not matched to a gene: 25. The CDR3 totals 21 residues. In DNA form, the CDR3 reads TGCGCCAGCAGTCAAAGGGCGACGAGTGGACTAGCCCCCCCACTCCAGGAGACCCAGTACTTC. Protein sequence: CASSQRATSGLAPPLQETQYF.

The chain employs TRBV24-1 and TRBJ2-3; D might be TRBD1 (6 bases). Trimming removed 6 bases from V and 3 bases from J, with 12 bases in between. CDR1 and CDR2 (germline): KGHDR, SFDVKD. The CDR3 totals 14 residues. The CDR3, as DNA: TGTGCCACCAGTCCTAGGGGGAGTACAGATACGCAGTATTTT. Protein sequence: CATSPRGSTDTQYF.

The chain employs TRBV14 and TRBJ1-1; the match to TRBD1 covers 9 bases. CDR1 SGHDN and CDR2 FVKESK come from the germline V gene. V lost 2 bases to trimming and J lost 5 bases; unmatched junction nucleotides: 9. The length of the CDR3 is 16 residues. CDR3 sequence (DNA): TGTGCCAGCAGCCAAATCCGGGACAGGGCTGGAACTGAAGCTTTCTTT. Translation gives CASSQIRDRAGTEAFF.

This clonotype was counted ten times or more. The V call is TRBV7-2, the J call TRBJ2-3; the D gene is possibly TRBD2 (5 bases). CDR3 length equals 15 residues. Trimming cost V 5 bases and J 4 bases, with 16 bases left between them. CDR1 and CDR2 from the germline V gene are SGHTA and FQGNSA. Here the CDR3 reads CASSPGSSSADTQYF. For the CDR3, the DNA is TGTGCCAGCAGCCCGGGCTCTAGCAGCGCAGATACGCAGTATTTT.

This clonotype was recorded a few times. The chain combines TRBV4-1 with TRBJ2-1; 13 bases agree with TRBD2. V was pared by 4 bases and J by 7 bases, with 10 bases of the junction left unmatched. Looked up from germline, CDR1 is MGHRA and CDR2 is YSYEKL. The CDR3 length is 17 residues. CDR3 nucleotide sequence: TGCGCCAGCAGCCCAACGGGCGGACTAGCGGGAGTGAATGAGCAGTTCTTC. Amino acid sequence: CASSPTGGLAGVNEQFF.

The rearrangement joins TRBV7-2 to TRBJ2-7; the D gene is possibly TRBD2 (5 bases). Germline V CDR1 and CDR2: SGHTA, FQGNSA. V shed 4 bases and J shed 0 bases, with 10 bases lying between them. The CDR3 loop spans 14 amino acids. In DNA form, the CDR3 reads TGTGCCAGCAGCTCGCGGGCCCCCTCCTACGAGCAGTACTTC. The encoded protein is CASSSRAPSYEQYF.

This clonotype has just a few counts. The rearrangement joins TRBV7-2 to TRBJ1-6; perhaps TRBD1 as D (6 bases). Trimming removed 7 bases from V and 3 bases from J, with 10 bases in between. This CDR3 is 14 amino acids long. Germline CDR1 is SGHTA and CDR2 is FQGNSA. CDR3 in DNA: TGTGCCAGCACGGGGGCAGACTATAATTCACCCCTCCACTTT. This encodes CASTGADYNSPLHF.

The V gene is TRBV7-2, the J gene TRBJ1-5; perhaps TRBD1 as D (5 bases). Per germline, CDR1 SGHTA and CDR2 FQGNSA. This CDR3 is built from 16 residues. Trimming removed 5 bases at V and 0 bases at J, with 14 bases between. CDR3 sequence (DNA): TGTGCCAGCAGCCCAGGGCGGGGCTTTAGCAATCAGCCCCAGCATTTT. Protein product: CASSPGRGFSNQPQHF.

The chain joins TRBV5-4 to TRBJ1-1; no definite D call. Trimming took off 1 base at V and 4 bases at J, with 5 bases between the two ends. The CDR3 spans 12 residues. CDR1 is SGHNT and CDR2 is YYREEE in the germline V gene (reference sequence). The CDR3 protein is CASSLWATEAFF. The DNA of the CDR3 is TGTGCCAGCAGCTTGTGGGCCACTGAAGCTTTCTTT.

J is TRBJ1-6 and V is TRBV6-6; the D is unclear. In germline, CDR1 is MNHNY, CDR2 SVGAGI (reference sequence). V lost 5 bases, J lost 7 bases, and 18 bases lay in between. The CDR3 loop spans 16 amino acids. CDR3 amino acids: CASSLLTSFQNSPLHF. The CDR3 nucleotides are TGTGCCAGCAGTCTATTGACAAGTTTTCAGAATTCACCCCTCCACTTT.

The gene calls are TRBV6-1 and TRBJ1-1, with D tentatively TRBD1 (5 bases). The V gene's germline CDR1 is MNHNS and CDR2 SASEGT. With 8 bases removed from V and 5 bases from J, the gap between germline ends came to 15 bases. The CDR3 loop spans 13 amino acids. The CDR3 DNA is TGTGCCAGCGTCCGTTCAGGGAGAACTGAAGCTTTCTTT. Protein sequence: CASVRSGRTEAFF.

This clonotype was recorded a few times. The chain has TRBV7-9 and TRBJ2-1; a possible D gene is TRBD2 (6 bases). This CDR3 has 15 amino acids. The germline V and J ends were trimmed by 1 base and 7 bases, with 14 bases remaining between them. CDR1 is SEHNR and CDR2 is FQNEAQ in the germline V gene (reference sequence). The DNA for the CDR3 is TGTGCCAGCAGCTTAGATGGGAGGTTTGAGAATGAGCAGTTCTTC. It encodes CASSLDGRFENEQFF.

The chain couples TRBV20-1 to TRBJ2-1; D gene uncertain. The CDR3 totals 16 residues. V lost 0 bases and J 0 bases, leaving 12 bases between the germline ends. The germline gives CDR1 DFQATT, CDR2 SNEGSKA (reference sequence). CDR3 nucleotides: TGCAGTGCTAGAGAAAAGCCCCGTAGCTCCTACAATGAGCAGTTCTTC. Its protein is CSAREKPRSSYNEQFF.

As for this clonotype: It may be a read error: a sequence one base away is much more abundant. The chain combines TRBV7-2 with TRBJ2-2, with 9 positions matching TRBD2. Germline CDR1 SGHTA, CDR2 FQGNSA. J lost 5 bases, V lost 5 bases, and 21 bases had no gene match. The CDR3 contains 20 residues. The CDR3 DNA reads as TGTGCCAGCAGCCATCAGGGACCAGCGGGAGGCTGGGGAGGGACCGGGGAGCTGTTTTTT. This translates into CASSHQGPAGGWGGTGELFF. The whole variable domain, filled in from reference TRBV7-2 and TRBJ2-2, reads GAGVSQSPSNKVTEKGKDVELRCDPISGHTALYWYRQSLGQGLEFLIYFQGNSAPDKSGLPSDRFSAERTGGSVSTLTIQRTQQEDSAVYLCASSHQGPAGGWGGTGELFFGEGSRLTVL.

V and J are TRBV10-3 and TRBJ1-3; D gene ambiguous. Trimming left V 10 bases short and J 0 bases short, with 10 bases between. This CDR3 spans 13 amino acids. CDR1 ENHRY and CDR2 SYGVKD come from the germline V gene. The CDR3 reads CATQEISGNTIYF. In DNA, the CDR3 is TGTGCCACGCAAGAAATCTCTGGAAACACCATATATTTT.

The rearrangement links TRBV20-1 to TRBJ1-1; D is unclear. Trimming removed 1 base from V and 1 base from J, with 7 bases in between. The CDR3 has 13 residues. CDR1 and CDR2 (germline): DFQATT, SNEGSKA (reference sequence). DNA for the CDR3: TGCAGTGCTAGAGGGGGAGGGAACACTGAAGCTTTCTTT. Its protein product is CSARGGGNTEAFF.

In its sample, this clonotype was seen a few times. V and J are TRBV7-9 and TRBJ2-5; the match to TRBD1 covers 7 bases. There are 14 residues in the CDR3. The J segment lost 0 bases and the V segment lost 3 bases, leaving 1 base of the junction unmatched. Germline CDR1 reads SEHNR; CDR2 reads FQNEAQ (reference sequence). CDR3 amino acids: CASSLTGNQETQYF. CDR3 DNA sequence: TGTGCCAGCAGCTTGACAGGGAACCAAGAGACCCAGTACTTC.

This chain uses TRBV6-2 or TRBV6-3 with TRBJ2-1; D is uncertain. The germline V gene encodes CDR1 MNHEY and CDR2 SVGEGT. There are 13 residues in the CDR3. The germline V and J ends were trimmed by 5 bases and 5 bases, with 10 bases remaining between them. The CDR3 bases are TGTGCCAGCAGTCCGGCCATTAACAATGAGCAGTTCTTC. Translated: CASSPAINNEQFF.

The sample holds a few counts of this clonotype. The chain joins TRBV7-2 to TRBJ1-2; D perhaps matches TRBD1 (5 bases). The CDR3 is 16 residues long. Deletions cut 5 bases from V and 4 bases from J, with 20 bases between. The germline gives CDR1 SGHTA, CDR2 FQGNSA. The CDR3 sequence is CASSDRVGAGTYGYTF. DNA for the CDR3: TGTGCCAGCAGCGACCGGGTAGGGGCCGGAACCTATGGCTACACCTTC. Full variable domain (remainder filled in from reference TRBV7-2 and TRBJ1-2): GAGVSQSPSNKVTEKGKDVELRCDPISGHTALYWYRQSLGQGLEFLIYFQGNSAPDKSGLPSDRFSAERTGGSVSTLTIQRTQQEDSAVYLCASSDRVGAGTYGYTFGSGTRLTVV.

Many counts were recorded for this clonotype. This chain links TRBV7-2 with TRBJ2-3, with 12 bases aligning to TRBD2. The CDR3 sequence is 16 residues long. Germline values: CDR1 SGHTA, CDR2 FQGNSA. With 5 bases clipped from V and 3 bases from J, the junction kept 6 bases outside the gene matches. CDR3 amino acids: CASSLRTSGKTDTQYF. The CDR3 coding sequence is TGTGCCAGCAGCCTCAGGACTAGCGGGAAAACAGATACGCAGTATTTT.